The 5 T cell receptor beta chains reported below all come from one sample, sequenced in a study of blood T cell dynamics during melanoma immunotherapy. The time point: week 3, after first cycle of checkpoint inhibitor. Profiling relied on immunoSEQ multiplex PCR, and the TCRdb table lists in-frame clones only, not all of them. This table has approximately 4,900 clones, around nine tenths appearing once. The sample here was blood, taken from a patient treated with checkpoint blockade. The source is a human donor with melanoma.

The chain uses TRBV6-5 and TRBJ1-1; unclear D gene. The CDR3 contains 15 residues. Germline CDR1 and CDR2: MNHEY and SVGAGI. The V end lost 6 bases, the J end lost 3 bases, and 17 bases lay between the germline ends. The CDR3 bases are TGTGCCAGCAGGTTGGACTACGTGAGGGACACTGAAGCTTTCTTT. Translating it yields CASRLDYVRDTEAFF.

This chain joins TRBV5-1 and TRBJ2-1, with 7 nucleotides matching TRBD2. Per the germline V gene, CDR1 is SGHRS and CDR2 is YFSETQ. The junction had 5 bases not matched to a gene; V was cut back by 2 bases and J by 0 bases. This CDR3 is 16 amino acids long. CDR3 protein: CASSLRGGSSYNEQFF. CDR3 sequence (DNA): TGCGCCAGCAGCTTAAGGGGCGGGAGCTCCTACAATGAGCAGTTCTTC.

The chain links TRBV5-4 to TRBJ2-3, with 8 bases that match TRBD2. CDR1 and CDR2 from the germline V gene are SGHNT and YYREEE (reference sequence). The CDR3 sequence is 16 residues long. Trimming at V came to 2 bases and at J to 2 bases, leaving 7 bases not matched to a gene. DNA for the CDR3: TGTGCCAGCAGCTTTGATACTAGCGGAAACACAGATACGCAGTATTTT. Its protein product is CASSFDTSGNTDTQYF.

The chain employs TRBV6-6 and TRBJ2-5; 9 positions agree with TRBD2. The J call may be wrong; the DNA end is better matched by TRBJ2-7. Germline V lookup: CDR1 MNHNY, CDR2 SVGAGI (reference sequence). The CDR3 extends over 14 amino acids. For the CDR3, the DNA is TGTGCCAGCAGTTACGGGACTAGCTGGGACGAGCAGTACTTC. This encodes CASSYGTSWDEQYF.

The chain joins TRBV5-2 to TRBJ1-5; the table gives TRBD1 as D, unverified against the DNA. TRBV5-2 is termed a pseudogene. The CDR3 is 14 amino acids. The CDR3 coding sequence is TGTGCCAGCAGGGACGGGACAGGCTATCAGCCCCAGCATTTT. It yields the protein CASRDGTGYQPQHF.